This note documents a single TCR beta chain sequence. Donors of Cohort 3 who recovered were those that had two negative PCRs, clearance, or symptom resolution. The data are from a study of blood T cell repertoires in COVID-19. Assay used: immunoSEQ multiplex PCR; TCRdb lists only in-frame clones, some missing. The sample yields 200,000 to 250,000 clones, about 90% seen once. Sample: PBMCs or T cells enriched from blood (not recorded which). The sequence was collected from a man aged 30 to 39 who had recovered from COVID-19.

DNA for the CDR3: TGTGCCAGCAGCCTCTTCGGGCAGGGTCAGGAAAAACTGTTTTTT. The encoded protein is CASSLFGQGQEKLFF. This chain connects TRBV9 to TRBJ1-4; maybe TRBD1 (5 bases). The CDR3 length is 15 residues. Trimming shortened V by 4 bases and J by 8 bases, and 18 bases separated the two germline ends. The germline gives CDR1 SGDLS, CDR2 YYNGEE.